The 30 T cell receptor beta chains listed next were all sequenced from one sample in a study of shared clonotypes between healthy human individuals. Profiling relied on immunoSEQ multiplex PCR, and the TCRdb table lists in-frame clones only, not all of them. The data hold 2 million to 2.5 million clones, with less than 95% observed a single time. The sample consisted of naive CD4+ T cells from PBMCs. Described subset: CD45RA+ positively selected. The receptors here all came from a man aged 18 to 35 in good health. Some clones in this sample may be carry-over from other donors' samples.

This chain links TRBV2 with TRBJ1-4, with D possibly TRBD1 on 5 matching bases. The CDR3 has 15 residues. The V end was cut by 6 bases, the J end by 3 bases, with 14 bases between. The germline V gene encodes CDR1 SNHLY and CDR2 FYNNEI. CDR3 protein: CASRGVLVANEKLFF. DNA for the CDR3: TGTGCCAGCAGGGGGGTTCTGGTGGCTAATGAAAAACTGTTTTTT.

The chain employs TRBV6-5 and TRBJ2-7; D gene uncertain. With 5 bases removed from V and 8 bases from J, the gap between germline ends came to 7 bases. The length of the CDR3 is 10 residues. Germline CDR1 is MNHEY and CDR2 is SVGAGI. Written as DNA, the CDR3 is TGTGCCAGCAGTGACACCAAGCAGTACTTC. Residues: CASSDTKQYF.

This chain uses TRBV5-1 with TRBJ2-7, with 9 nucleotides matching TRBD2. CDR3 size: 15 residues. The germline V gene encodes CDR1 SGHRS and CDR2 YFSETQ. J lost 6 bases, V lost 3 bases, and 10 bases had no gene match. In nucleotides, the CDR3 is TGCGCCAGCAGCTCGCTACGGACTAGCGAGGGCGAGCAGTACTTC. This sequence encodes CASSSLRTSEGEQYF.

The CDR3 loop is CAGQSINYGYTF. DNA of the CDR3: TGTGCGGGACAGAGCATTAACTATGGCTACACCTTC. The rearrangement uses TRBV7-2 and TRBJ1-2; 7 nucleotides agree with TRBD1. CDR1 and CDR2 from the germline V gene are SGHTA and FQGNSA. The CDR3 has 12 amino acids.

The V and J genes are TRBV6-1 and TRBJ2-4, with TRBD2 matching 7 bases. V was clipped by 9 bases and J by 1 base; unmatched bases: 6. The CDR3 has 14 residues. CDR1 and CDR2 from the germline V gene are MNHNS and SASEGT. The DNA of the CDR3 is TGTGCCAGTGTTAACGGGGGGGCCAAAAACATTCAGTACTTC. Protein: CASVNGGAKNIQYF.

Here the CDR3 reads CASSQVPDPPATYNEQFF. CDR3 DNA sequence: TGCGCCAGCAGCCAAGTCCCTGACCCCCCAGCGACCTACAATGAGCAGTTCTTC. The gene calls are TRBV4-1 and TRBJ2-1; D is uncertain. The CDR3 loop spans 18 amino acids. Germline-derived CDR1 and CDR2 are MGHRA and YSYEKL. Trimming took 1 base from V and 2 from J, leaving 18 bases between them.

The chain has TRBV28 and TRBJ2-7, with D possibly being TRBD2 (5 bases). This CDR3 is 14 amino acids long. Germline V gene sequence: CDR1 MDHEN, CDR2 SYDVKM. Trimming took off 7 bases at V and 1 base at J, with 14 bases between the two ends. CDR3 in amino acids: CASTLDWESYEQYF. CDR3 bases: TGTGCCAGCACCTTGGACTGGGAGTCCTACGAGCAGTACTTC.

As concerns this clone: The same CDR3 arises from other DNA sequences in this sample as well. The J gene is TRBJ1-1, the V gene TRBV28; D might be TRBD1 (5 bases). The CDR3 loop spans 15 amino acids. In germline, CDR1 is MDHEN, CDR2 SYDVKM. Trimming stripped 0 bases from V and 1 base from J, with 9 bases between. The CDR3 DNA sequence: TGTGCCAGCAGTTTATGGGCAGGGACGAACACTGAAGCTTTCTTT. Its protein is CASSLWAGTNTEAFF.

This clone was recorded once. The CDR3 region is CASSPAQQHRELFF. Here the CDR3 DNA reads TGTGCCAGCTCACCTGCCCAGCAGCACAGGGAGCTGTTTTTT. The gene calls are TRBV18 and TRBJ2-2; D ambiguous. The V end was cut by 3 bases, the J end by 9 bases, with 14 bases between. The CDR3 length is 14 residues. Germline loops: CDR1 KGHSH, CDR2 LQKENI.

The V gene is TRBV29-1, the J gene TRBJ2-1, with TRBD2 as a possible D gene (6 bases). The CDR3 has 14 residues. Germline lookup yields CDR1 SQVTM and CDR2 ANQGSEA. Trimming removed 3 bases at V and 2 bases at J, with 11 bases between. CDR3 nucleotide sequence: TGCAGCGTTGAGGCGGGGTTTACCTACAATGAGCAGTTCTTC. Translating it yields CSVEAGFTYNEQFF.

The J gene is TRBJ1-2, the V gene TRBV5-1, with TRBD1 matching 10 bases. There are 17 residues in the CDR3. CDR1 SGHRS and CDR2 YFSETQ come from the germline V gene. Trimming at V came to 4 bases and at J to 7 bases, leaving 16 bases not matched to a gene. The CDR3 loop reads CASSTLNSGTGVRGYTF. For the CDR3, the DNA is TGCGCCAGCAGCACACTAAACTCCGGGACAGGGGTTCGTGGCTACACCTTC.

The rearrangement uses TRBV28 and TRBJ1-1, with TRBD1 as a possible D gene (5 bases). Germline-derived CDR1 and CDR2 are MDHEN and SYDVKM. The CDR3 loop spans 15 amino acids. With 5 bases removed from V and 0 bases from J, the gap between germline ends came to 13 bases. The CDR3 loop is CASSPQGPLNTEAFF. The CDR3 bases are TGTGCCAGCAGTCCGCAGGGACCGCTGAACACTGAAGCTTTCTTT.

V usage is TRBV4-1 and J usage is TRBJ2-1, with TRBD2 matching over 9 bases. This CDR3 contains 16 residues. V shed 1 base, J shed 5 bases, and the junction held 6 bases outside the gene matches. CDR1 and CDR2 (germline): MGHRA, YSYEKL. The CDR3: CASSQVLAGRDNEQFF. The CDR3 coding sequence is TGCGCCAGCAGCCAAGTCCTAGCGGGACGTGACAATGAGCAGTTCTTC.

The chain couples TRBV6-6 to TRBJ2-1; a possible D gene is TRBD2 (6 bases). CDR3 size: 13 residues. V was pared by 2 bases and J by 9 bases, with 11 bases between. In germline, CDR1 is MNHNY, CDR2 SVGAGI (reference sequence). The CDR3 nucleotides are TGTGCCAGCAGTTACGGTCACGGGAGTGAGCAGTTCTTC. Translated, it gives CASSYGHGSEQFF.

The chain uses TRBV28 and TRBJ1-2; D is uncertain. The CDR3 contains 14 residues. CDR1 is MDHEN and CDR2 is SYDVKM in the germline V gene. V was trimmed by 4 bases and J by 2 bases, leaving 11 bases between them. Written as DNA, the CDR3 is TGTGCCAGCAGTTCTTACAGCCTAAACTATGGCTACACCTTC. Protein sequence: CASSSYSLNYGYTF.

V is TRBV6-1 and J is TRBJ1-1; weak D call: TRBD1 (6 bases). The CDR3 is made up of 16 amino acids. CDR1 MNHNS and CDR2 SASEGT come from the germline V gene. Trimming took off 4 bases at V and 0 bases at J, with 15 bases between the two ends. This CDR3 is CASSAPTGRLNTEAFF. In nucleotides, the CDR3 is TGTGCCAGCAGTGCCCCCACAGGGAGACTGAACACTGAAGCTTTCTTT.

The chain recombines TRBV11-2 with TRBJ2-2, with unresolved D. The CDR3 sequence is 12 residues long. The V end was cut by 5 bases, the J end by 3 bases, with 4 bases between. Germline CDR1 reads SGHAT; CDR2 reads FQNNGV. The CDR3 protein is CASSVHTGELFF. CDR3 DNA: TGTGCCAGCAGCGTCCACACCGGGGAGCTGTTTTTT.

The CDR3 protein is CASSLVPTGARETQYF. The CDR3 DNA reads as TGCGCCAGCAGCTTGGTGCCAACAGGGGCCAGGGAGACCCAGTACTTC. The chain joins TRBV5-1 to TRBJ2-5; TRBD1 matches at 7 bases. Looked up from germline, CDR1 is SGHRS and CDR2 is YFSETQ. J gave up 5 bases and V 0 bases, and 10 bases lay outside the gene matches. This CDR3 is 16 amino acids long.

The chain combines TRBV5-1 with TRBJ2-7, with 10 bases fitting TRBD2. Germline trimming cut 4 bases from V and 7 bases from J; bases unmatched to any gene: 8. The CDR3 length is 14 residues. Germline CDR1 and CDR2: SGHRS and YFSETQ. CDR3 sequence: CASSPGTSVREQYF. The CDR3 bases are TGCGCCAGCAGCCCCGGGACTAGCGTAAGGGAGCAGTACTTC.

The chain employs TRBV7-9 and TRBJ1-5, with TRBD1 matching 8 bases. Unmatched junction bases numbered 8, after V lost 5 bases and J lost 2 bases. This CDR3 has 16 amino acids. From germline, CDR1 is SEHNR and CDR2 FQNEAQ (reference sequence). The DNA for the CDR3 is TGTGCCAGCAGCCCAGGGGGCGCCGGGGGCAATCAGCCCCAGCATTTT. It specifies CASSPGGAGGNQPQHF. The variable domain in full, with the rest retrieved from reference TRBV7-9 and TRBJ1-5, is DTGVSQNPRHKITKRGQNVTFRCDPISEHNRLYWYRQTLGQGPEFLTYFQNEAQLEKSRLLSDRFSAERPKGSFSTLEIQRTEQGDSAMYLCASSPGGAGGNQPQHFGDGTRLSIL.

This chain uses TRBV7-2 with TRBJ2-7; D ambiguous. V lost 1 base and J 7 bases, leaving 8 bases between the germline ends. The germline V gene has CDR1 SGHTA and CDR2 FQGNSA. The CDR3 extends over 12 amino acids. The CDR3 loop is CASSLGLGEQYF. The DNA for the CDR3 is TGTGCCAGCAGCTTAGGGCTGGGAGAGCAGTACTTC.

The genes are TRBV5-1 and TRBJ1-4; D might be TRBD1 (5 bases). The CDR3 spans 16 residues. V was shortened by 0 bases and J by 2 bases, with 11 bases between the two germline ends. Germline V CDR1 and CDR2: SGHRS, YFSETQ. The CDR3 loop reads CASSLAYGGTNEKLFF. Written as DNA, the CDR3 is TGCGCCAGCAGCTTGGCATATGGGGGGACTAATGAAAAACTGTTTTTT.

The chain is built from TRBV18 and TRBJ2-6; D perhaps matches TRBD1 (5 bases). The CDR3 runs to 17 residues. Germline V CDR1 and CDR2: KGHSH, LQKENI. Trimming took 2 bases from V and 4 from J, leaving 15 bases between them. The CDR3 loop reads CASSPTDSAEGANVLTF. The CDR3 DNA reads TGTGCCAGCTCACCAACCGACAGCGCTGAAGGGGCCAACGTCCTGACTTTC.

This chain links TRBV4-1 with TRBJ2-3; 10 nucleotides align to TRBD1. V trimming: 2 bases; J trimming: 6 bases; junction bases outside the gene matches: 8. This CDR3 region has 16 residues. CDR1 and CDR2 (germline): MGHRA, YSYEKL. The CDR3 loop is CASSQPRQGAWDTQYF. Here the CDR3 DNA reads TGCGCCAGCAGCCAACCCAGACAGGGGGCTTGGGATACGCAGTATTTT.

This clone was recorded once. CDR3 sequence reads: CASSVGTLGAEETQYF. The DNA for the CDR3 is TGTGCCAGCAGTGTAGGGACTCTCGGGGCCGAGGAGACCCAGTACTTC. The V gene is TRBV2, the J gene TRBJ2-5; D perhaps matches TRBD2 (6 bases). The CDR3 extends over 16 amino acids. The germline V gene encodes CDR1 SNHLY and CDR2 FYNNEI. The V end lost 4 bases, the J end lost 5 bases, and 20 bases lay between the germline ends.

This chain joins TRBV6-5 and TRBJ2-7, with D uncertain. The V end was cut by 5 bases, the J end by 9 bases, with 11 bases between. The CDR3 consists of 11 residues. Germline CDR1 and CDR2: MNHEY and SVGAGI. This CDR3 is CASSEMDPQYF. The CDR3 bases are TGTGCCAGCAGTGAAATGGACCCGCAGTACTTC.

The V call is TRBV7-3, the J call TRBJ1-1; 7 bases line up with TRBD1. The CDR3 has 14 amino acids. Germline CDR1 and CDR2: SGHTA and FQGTGA. With 5 bases clipped from V and 7 bases from J, the junction kept 10 bases outside the gene matches. CDR3 sequence (DNA): TGTGCCAGCAGCCTCATAGGGACAGCTAATGAAGCTTTCTTT. Translated: CASSLIGTANEAFF.

The chain links TRBV27 to TRBJ2-7; 8 bases line up with TRBD1. J gave up 3 bases and V 5 bases, and 9 bases lay outside the gene matches. The CDR3 is made up of 15 amino acids. Germline CDR1 reads MNHEY; CDR2 reads SMNVEV (reference sequence). The CDR3 bases are TGTGCCAGCAGTCCTCGTGACAGGGGACTCTACGAGCAGTACTTC. It specifies CASSPRDRGLYEQYF.

Points on this clone: Other DNA sequences in this sample translate to the same CDR3. This chain joins TRBV5-1 and TRBJ2-4, with D perhaps matching TRBD1 or TRBD2 (5 bases each). The length of the CDR3 is 12 residues. The germline V gene encodes CDR1 SGHRS and CDR2 YFSETQ. The germline V and J ends were trimmed by 2 bases and 8 bases, with 8 bases remaining between them. The CDR3 DNA reads TGCGCCAGCAGCTTTCGGGGCGACATTCAGTACTTC. This translates into CASSFRGDIQYF. The variable domain in full, completed from reference TRBV5-1 and TRBJ2-4, reads KAGVTQTPRYLIKTRGQQVTLSCSPISGHRSVSWYQQTPGQGLQFLFEYFSETQRNKGNFPGRFSGRQFSNSRSEMNVSTLELGDSALYLCASSFRGDIQYFGAGTRLSVL.

In nucleotides, the CDR3 is TGTGCCAGCAGCTTAGCGCCCCCGGGATATAGCAATCAGCCCCAGCATTTT. It translates to CASSLAPPGYSNQPQHF. The chain combines TRBV7-9 with TRBJ1-5; no clear D gene. The CDR3 runs to 17 residues. V lost 0 bases to trimming and J lost 0 bases, with 12 bases between them. CDR1 SEHNR and CDR2 FQNEAQ come from the germline V gene (reference sequence).